Each of the 2 T cell receptor beta chains below was sequenced from the same sample in a study of shared clonotypes between healthy human individuals. Naive CD8 isolation took CD45RO-negative cells positively selected for CCR7 and excluded terminally differentiated effector memory CD45RA+ cells. Profiled with immunoSEQ multiplex PCR; TCRdb holds only in-frame clones, not every one. The table lists roughly 2 million clones, roughly 94% of them singletons. Input material: naive CD8+ T cells sorted from blood. The receptors stem from a man aged 18 to 29 in good health.

This clone has a single count. The chain recombines TRBV27 with TRBJ2-2, with D perhaps matching TRBD1 or TRBD2 (6 bases each). With 7 bases removed from V and 5 bases from J, the gap between germline ends came to 17 bases. The CDR3 contains 15 residues. CDR1 is MNHEY, CDR2 SMNVEV, per germline (reference sequence). Here the CDR3 DNA reads TGTGCCAGCACCTTCGGGGGCCCGGTGACCGGGGAGCTGTTTTTT. Translated: CASTFGGPVTGELFF.

The rearrangement links TRBV2 to TRBJ1-4; 10 bases agree with TRBD1. Per germline, CDR1 SNHLY and CDR2 FYNNEI. The CDR3 runs to 17 residues. V gave up 9 bases and J gave up 3 bases; unmatched junction bases: 13. For the CDR3, the DNA is TGTGCCAGTACCGACCCCGGGACAGGGGAAGCTAATGAAAAACTGTTTTTT. This sequence encodes CASTDPGTGEANEKLFF.